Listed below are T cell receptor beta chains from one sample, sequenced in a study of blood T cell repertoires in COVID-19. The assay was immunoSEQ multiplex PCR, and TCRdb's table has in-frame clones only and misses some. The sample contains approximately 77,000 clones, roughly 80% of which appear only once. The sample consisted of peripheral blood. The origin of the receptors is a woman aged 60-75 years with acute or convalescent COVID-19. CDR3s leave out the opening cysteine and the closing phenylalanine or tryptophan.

CDR3 protein: ASSVAGGGSYEQY
CDR3 length: 13
V gene: TRBV9
J gene: TRBJ2-7

CDR3 protein: ASAKGANYGYT
CDR3 length: 11
V gene: TRBV5-4
J gene: TRBJ1-2

CDR3 protein: ASSADGGFADTQY
CDR3 length: 13
V gene: TRBV7-3
J gene: TRBJ2-3

CDR3 protein: ASSETGGRYGYT
CDR3 length: 12
V gene: TRBV3-1/TRBV3-2
J gene: TRBJ1-2

CDR3 protein: ASSSAGRENTEAF
CDR3 length: 13
V gene: TRBV6-2/TRBV6-3
J gene: TRBJ1-1

CDR3 protein: ASSLGSTAYGYT
CDR3 length: 12
V gene: TRBV28
J gene: TRBJ1-2

CDR3 protein: ASSSPQGTDTQY
CDR3 length: 12
V gene: TRBV5-8
J gene: TRBJ2-3

CDR3 protein: SVEEGGGSGYT
CDR3 length: 11
V gene: TRBV29-1
J gene: TRBJ1-2

CDR3 protein: AISDVKRGQETQY
CDR3 length: 13
V gene: TRBV10-3
J gene: TRBJ2-5

CDR3 protein: ASSLVRGQGSPNYGYT
CDR3 length: 16
V gene: TRBV28
J gene: TRBJ1-2

CDR3 protein: ASSFPTANYGYT
CDR3 length: 12
V gene: TRBV6-6
J gene: TRBJ1-2

CDR3 protein: ASTTSGGAYEQY
CDR3 length: 12
V gene: TRBV7-2
J gene: TRBJ2-7

CDR3 protein: ASSPPTGAIKNIQY
CDR3 length: 14
V gene: TRBV18
J gene: TRBJ2-4

CDR3 protein: ASKSQGARNEQF
CDR3 length: 12
V gene: TRBV27
J gene: TRBJ2-1

CDR3 protein: AWSRPRTGRTEAF
CDR3 length: 13
V gene: TRBV30
J gene: TRBJ1-1

CDR3 protein: ASIPGGRSTDTQY
CDR3 length: 13
V gene: TRBV2
J gene: TRBJ2-3

CDR3 protein: ASRDTYNYGYT
CDR3 length: 11
V gene: TRBV2
J gene: TRBJ1-2

CDR3 protein: ASSVESGGYNEQF
CDR3 length: 13
V gene: TRBV9
J gene: TRBJ2-1

CDR3 protein: ASSAAGTGFYSPLH
CDR3 length: 14
V gene: TRBV5-4
J gene: TRBJ1-6

CDR3 protein: ASSMGTAQETQY
CDR3 length: 12
V gene: TRBV11-2
J gene: TRBJ2-5

CDR3 protein: ASSQESMNTEAF
CDR3 length: 12
V gene: TRBV3-1/TRBV3-2
J gene: TRBJ1-1

CDR3 protein: ASSSGWGGTEAF
CDR3 length: 12
V gene: TRBV5-6
J gene: TRBJ1-1

CDR3 protein: ASSPTDREVTQY
CDR3 length: 12
V gene: TRBV19
J gene: TRBJ2-5

CDR3 protein: ASSLVGGASNQPQH
CDR3 length: 14
V gene: TRBV7-2
J gene: TRBJ1-5

CDR3 protein: ASSWGTGVQETQY
CDR3 length: 13
V gene: TRBV7-2
J gene: TRBJ2-5

CDR3 protein: ASSGMNRDMNTEAF
CDR3 length: 14
V gene: TRBV5-5
J gene: TRBJ1-1

CDR3 protein: ASSIDSTNYGYT
CDR3 length: 12
V gene: TRBV19
J gene: TRBJ1-2

CDR3 protein: ASSLDQQAGYT
CDR3 length: 11
V gene: TRBV7-9
J gene: TRBJ1-2

CDR3 protein: AISANGGSGNTIY
CDR3 length: 13
V gene: TRBV10-3
J gene: TRBJ1-3

CDR3 protein: ASSYSRTGEYNEQF
CDR3 length: 14
V gene: TRBV6-5
J gene: TRBJ2-1

CDR3 protein: ASSYGGGTEAF
CDR3 length: 11
V gene: TRBV6-5
J gene: TRBJ1-1

CDR3 protein: ASSPLSSYEQY
CDR3 length: 11
V gene: TRBV27
J gene: TRBJ2-7

CDR3 protein: ATSDFGLYEDQETQY
CDR3 length: 15
V gene: TRBV24-1
J gene: TRBJ2-5

CDR3 protein: SVETVSYEQY
CDR3 length: 10
V gene: TRBV29-1
J gene: TRBJ2-7

CDR3 protein: ASSLISELF
CDR3 length: 9
V gene: TRBV12-3/TRBV12-4
J gene: TRBJ2-1

CDR3 protein: ASSLVSGRDEAF
CDR3 length: 12
V gene: TRBV5-1
J gene: TRBJ1-1

CDR3 protein: ASSSLGSGEGEQF
CDR3 length: 13
V gene: TRBV7-9
J gene: TRBJ2-1

CDR3 protein: ASSGRGGRNEQF
CDR3 length: 12
V gene: TRBV6-2/TRBV6-3
J gene: TRBJ2-1

CDR3 protein: ASSLQDRSTDTQY
CDR3 length: 13
V gene: TRBV11-2
J gene: TRBJ2-3